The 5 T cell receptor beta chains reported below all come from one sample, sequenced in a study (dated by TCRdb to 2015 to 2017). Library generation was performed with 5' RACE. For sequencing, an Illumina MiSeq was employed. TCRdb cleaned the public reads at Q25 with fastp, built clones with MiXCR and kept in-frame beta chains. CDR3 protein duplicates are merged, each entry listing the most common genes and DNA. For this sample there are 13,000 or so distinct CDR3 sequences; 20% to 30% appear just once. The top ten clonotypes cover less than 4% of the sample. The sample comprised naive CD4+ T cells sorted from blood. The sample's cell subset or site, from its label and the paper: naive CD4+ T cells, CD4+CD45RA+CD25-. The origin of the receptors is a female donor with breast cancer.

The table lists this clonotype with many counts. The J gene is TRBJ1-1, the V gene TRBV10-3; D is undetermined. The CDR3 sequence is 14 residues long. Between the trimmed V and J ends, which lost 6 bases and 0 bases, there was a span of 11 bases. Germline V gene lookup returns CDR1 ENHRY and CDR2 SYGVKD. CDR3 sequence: CAIRTEEMNTEAFF. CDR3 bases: TGTGCCATCAGAACGGAGGAAATGAACACTGAAGCTTTCTTT.

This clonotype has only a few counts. The CDR3, as DNA: TGTGCCAGCAGCTTAGAACAGGGACTAAATGAAAAACTGTTTTTT. As protein: CASSLEQGLNEKLFF. V and J are TRBV7-8 and TRBJ1-4; possible D gene TRBD1, 6 bases. V lost 1 base, J lost 5 bases, and 11 bases lay in between. CDR1 SGHVS and CDR2 FQNEAQ come from the germline V gene. CDR3 length equals 15 residues.

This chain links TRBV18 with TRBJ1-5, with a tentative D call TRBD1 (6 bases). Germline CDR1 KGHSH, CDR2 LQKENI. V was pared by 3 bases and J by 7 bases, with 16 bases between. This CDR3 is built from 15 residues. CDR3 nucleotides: TGTGCCAGCTCACCCTCTGGCAGGGGCAGGCAGCCCCAGCATTTT. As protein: CASSPSGRGRQPQHF. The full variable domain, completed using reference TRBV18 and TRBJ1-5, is NAGVMQNPRHLVRRRGQEARLRCSPMKGHSHVYWYRQLPEEGLKFMVYLQKENIIDESGMPKERFSAEFPKEGPSILRIQQVVRGDSAAYFCASSPSGRGRQPQHFGDGTRLSIL.

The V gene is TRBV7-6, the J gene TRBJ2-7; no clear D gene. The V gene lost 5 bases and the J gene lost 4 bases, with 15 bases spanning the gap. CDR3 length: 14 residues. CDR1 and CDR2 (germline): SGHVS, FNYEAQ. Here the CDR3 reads CASSPTPVPYEQYF. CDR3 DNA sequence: TGTGCCAGCAGCCCCACCCCGGTCCCTTACGAGCAGTACTTC.

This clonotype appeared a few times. CDR3 sequence reads: CAISEGTYYNEQFF. The CDR3 bases are TGTGCCATCAGTGAAGGGACTTACTACAATGAGCAGTTCTTC. This chain connects TRBV10-3 to TRBJ2-1, with a weak D call TRBD2 (6 bases). CDR1 is ENHRY, CDR2 SYGVKD, per germline. Between the trimmed V and J ends, which lost 3 bases and 3 bases, there was a span of 9 bases. There are 14 residues in the CDR3.